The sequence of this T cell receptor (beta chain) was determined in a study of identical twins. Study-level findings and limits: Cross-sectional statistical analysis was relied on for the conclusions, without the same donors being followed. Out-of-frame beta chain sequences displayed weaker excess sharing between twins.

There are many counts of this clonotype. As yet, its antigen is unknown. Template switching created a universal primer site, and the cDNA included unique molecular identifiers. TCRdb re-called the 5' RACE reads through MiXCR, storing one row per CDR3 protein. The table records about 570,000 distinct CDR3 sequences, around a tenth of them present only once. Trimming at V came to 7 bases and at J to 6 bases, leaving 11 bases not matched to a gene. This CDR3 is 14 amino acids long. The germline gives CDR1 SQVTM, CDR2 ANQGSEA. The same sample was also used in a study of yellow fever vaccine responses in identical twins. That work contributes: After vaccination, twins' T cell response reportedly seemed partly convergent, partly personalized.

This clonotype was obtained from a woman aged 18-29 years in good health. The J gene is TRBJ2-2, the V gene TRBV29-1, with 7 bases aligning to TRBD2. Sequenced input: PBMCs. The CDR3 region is CSGRLANEPGELFF. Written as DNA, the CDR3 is TGCAGCGGACGACTAGCCAATGAGCCCGGGGAGCTGTTTTTT.